The 32 T cell receptor beta chains below were found in one sample sequenced in a study of PD-L1 blockade in urothelial cancer. Repertoires were generated with immunoSEQ multiplex PCR, while TCRdb's copy carries only in-frame clones and drops some. The sample consists of about 84,000 clones, about 81% of them appearing once. The sample was PBMCs, taken around atezolizumab (anti-PD-L1) treatment. These receptors came from a man between 65 and 85 years old with urothelial cancer.

This sequence joins TRBV12-5 and TRBJ1-5; 7 bases align to TRBD1. Losses at the gene ends were 2 bases for V and 3 bases for J; bases not matched to a gene: 13. The CDR3 sequence is 18 residues long. Germline V gene lookup returns CDR1 LGHNT and CDR2 FRNRAP. CDR3 sequence (DNA): TGTGCTAGTGGTTTGCTTCAAACCGGGACAGAAAACAATCAGCCCCAGCATTTT. Translating it yields CASGLLQTGTENNQPQHF. The full variable domain, rest sourced from reference TRBV12-5 and TRBJ1-5, is DARVTQTPRHKVTEMGQEVTMRCQPILGHNTVFWYRQTMMQGLELLAYFRNRAPLDDSGMPKDRFSAEMPDATLATLKIQPSEPRDSAVYFCASGLLQTGTENNQPQHFGDGTRLSIL.

The gene calls are TRBV2 and TRBJ1-5; TRBD1 agrees at 8 bases. J gave up 3 bases and V 9 bases, and 4 bases lay outside the gene matches. The germline V gene has CDR1 SNHLY and CDR2 FYNNEI. The length of the CDR3 is 13 residues. CDR3 bases: TGTGCCAGTTCGGACAGGGTCAATCAGCCCCAGCATTTT. It codes for CASSDRVNQPQHF. Variable domain in full (rest from reference TRBV2 and TRBJ1-5): EPEVTQTPSHQVTQMGQEVILRCVPISNHLYFYWYRQILGQKVEFLVSFYNNEISEKSEIFDDQFSVERPDGSNFTLKIRSTKLEDSAMYFCASSDRVNQPQHFGDGTRLSIL.

The rearrangement links TRBV9 to TRBJ2-1; 13 nucleotides align to TRBD2. With 3 bases clipped from V and 7 bases from J, the junction kept 4 bases outside the gene matches. The CDR3 loop spans 15 amino acids. Germline-derived CDR1 and CDR2 are SGDLS and YYNGEE. CDR3 sequence reads: CASSARGLAGNEQFF. The DNA of the CDR3 is TGTGCCAGCAGCGCTCGGGGACTAGCGGGAAATGAGCAGTTCTTC.

As DNA, the CDR3 is TGTGCCAGCAGCCCCCGGACTAGCGGGAACTCCTACAATGAGCAGTTCTTC. This translates into CASSPRTSGNSYNEQFF. The chain uses TRBV9 and TRBJ2-1; TRBD2 agrees at 12 bases. The CDR3 loop spans 17 amino acids. Germline V gene data show CDR1 as SGDLS and CDR2 as YYNGEE. The junction had 5 bases not matched to a gene; V was cut back by 4 bases and J by 0 bases.

The V gene is TRBV6-6, the J gene TRBJ1-5, with D unresolved. The germline V gene encodes CDR1 MNHNY and CDR2 SVGAGI (reference sequence). The CDR3 contains 15 residues. Trimming took off 6 bases at V and 4 bases at J, with 16 bases between the two ends. The CDR3 nucleotides read TGTGCCAGCAGCCGAGGGTCGGGATGGAATCAGCCCCAGCATTTT. Protein sequence: CASSRGSGWNQPQHF.

The chain recombines TRBV6-5 with TRBJ2-1; D is perhaps TRBD1 (5 bases). Trimming shortened V by 6 bases and J by 7 bases, and 10 bases separated the two germline ends. This CDR3 region has 12 residues. Germline CDR1 reads MNHEY; CDR2 reads SVGAGI. The DNA of the CDR3 is TGTGCCAGCAGGAGCCGACAGAATGAGCAGTTCTTC. It specifies CASRSRQNEQFF.

Note on this clone: Its ends do not fully match the called genes, so a read error is possible. J is TRBJ1-1 and V is TRBV6-5; 7 bases fit TRBD1. The CDR3 sequence is 13 residues long. In germline, CDR1 is MNHEY, CDR2 SVGAGI. The CDR3 loop reads CASSEAWGQQPGF. The CDR3 DNA reads as TGTGCCAGCAGTGAAGCGTGGGGACAGCAGCCGGGATTT.

The chain links TRBV6-5 to TRBJ1-3; D gene ambiguous. Between the trimmed V and J ends, which lost 4 bases and 0 bases, there was a span of 10 bases. The CDR3 has 15 residues. Germline CDR1 is MNHEY and CDR2 is SVGAGI. This chain's CDR3 is CASSSTSNSGNTIYF. DNA of the CDR3: TGTGCCAGCAGTTCGACATCTAACTCTGGAAACACCATATATTTT.

Notes on this clone: This specimen includes other DNA sequences encoding the same CDR3. This rearrangement joins TRBV5-4 to TRBJ2-5; 10 bases fit TRBD1. The germline V gene encodes CDR1 SGHNT and CDR2 YYREEE (reference sequence). This CDR3 is built from 15 residues. The V segment lost 3 bases and the J segment 5 bases; nucleotides outside the gene matches: 7. The CDR3 coding sequence is TGTGCCAGCAGCTCCCGGGACAGGGGCGGGGAGACCCAGTACTTC. This sequence encodes CASSSRDRGGETQYF.

The DNA of the CDR3 is TGTGCCAGTAGGGGGCGATACAATGAGCAGTTCTTC. Translating it yields CASRGRYNEQFF. V usage is TRBV19 and J usage is TRBJ2-1; D perhaps matches TRBD1 (5 bases). Trimming removed 6 bases from V and 4 bases from J, with 7 bases in between. CDR3 length: 12 residues. The germline gives CDR1 LNHDA, CDR2 SQIVND (reference sequence).

The V and J genes are TRBV5-5 and TRBJ2-5, with 7 nucleotides matching TRBD2. Trimming took 0 bases from V and 3 from J; bases not matched to a gene: 8. Germline CDR1 and CDR2: SGHKS and YYEKEE (reference sequence). The CDR3 contains 16 residues. CDR3 region: CASSLGLGAGEETQYF. The CDR3 DNA reads TGTGCCAGCAGCTTGGGTTTAGGCGCGGGGGAAGAGACCCAGTACTTC.

The chain is built from TRBV29-1 and TRBJ2-1, with 9 bases aligning to TRBD2. The CDR3 covers 15 residues. J was trimmed by 2 bases and V by 6 bases; bases with no gene match: 8. The germline CDR1 and CDR2 sequences are SQVTM and ANQGSEA. The CDR3 sequence: CSVGSGGPTYNEQFF. The DNA for the CDR3 is TGCAGCGTCGGAAGCGGGGGGCCCACCTACAATGAGCAGTTCTTC.

This clone has at least ten counts. The missing conserved phenylalanine or tryptophan at the end of this CDR3 makes a read error likely. The DNA is left out, because the CDR3 cannot be placed on it with certainty; the CDR3 is given as TCRdb lists it. V and J are TRBV7-9 and TRBJ1-1. The CDR3 sequence runs 8 residues, both termini included. Germline V gives CDR1 SEHNR, CDR2 FQNEAQ (reference sequence). This chain's CDR3 is CASIQSGR.

This clone has just a few counts. The chain links TRBV30 to TRBJ2-3; D is unclear. The germline CDR1 and CDR2 sequences are GTSNPN and SVGIG (reference sequence). The V end lost 6 bases, the J end lost 0 bases, and 7 bases lay between the germline ends. The CDR3 runs 12 residues. The CDR3 sequence: CACYRSTDTQYF. The DNA of the CDR3 is TGTGCCTGTTACAGAAGCACAGATACGCAGTATTTT.

In the case of this clone: The sample contains more than one DNA sequence encoding this CDR3. J is TRBJ1-5 and V is TRBV7-9; D gene unclear. Trimming removed 5 bases from V and 5 bases from J, with 10 bases in between. The CDR3 spans 13 residues. Per germline, CDR1 SEHNR and CDR2 FQNEAQ (reference sequence). The CDR3 nucleotides read TGTGCCAGCAGCACATTCCCGCATCAGCCCCAGCATTTT. Translated, it gives CASSTFPHQPQHF.

The V gene is TRBV2, the J gene TRBJ2-3; weak D call: TRBD1 (7 bases). Per germline, CDR1 SNHLY and CDR2 FYNNEI. Trimming took off 5 bases at V and 1 base at J, with 13 bases between the two ends. The CDR3 runs 15 residues. CDR3 sequence: CASSSDREGTDTQYF. The CDR3 region has the DNA TGTGCCAGCAGTTCCGACAGGGAGGGCACAGATACGCAGTATTTT.

This sequence joins TRBV7-9 and TRBJ2-3; D remains ambiguous. V gave up 5 bases and J gave up 0 bases, with 6 bases separating them. Germline assignment: CDR1 SEHNR and CDR2 FQNEAQ (reference sequence). The CDR3 is made up of 13 amino acids. Here the CDR3 DNA reads TGTGCCAGCAGCGAAGCTAGCACAGATACGCAGTATTTT. Encoded protein: CASSEASTDTQYF. The variable domain in full, with the rest retrieved from reference TRBV7-9 and TRBJ2-3, is DTGVSQNPRHKITKRGQNVTFRCDPISEHNRLYWYRQTLGQGPEFLTYFQNEAQLEKSRLLSDRFSAERPKGSFSTLEIQRTEQGDSAMYLCASSEASTDTQYFGPGTRLTVL.

J is TRBJ1-1 and V is TRBV29-1, with D tentatively TRBD1 (6 bases). The CDR3 is 13 amino acids. Trimming removed 4 bases at V and 0 bases at J, with 9 bases between. The germline V gene encodes CDR1 SQVTM and CDR2 ANQGSEA. The CDR3 loop reads CSVGQALNTEAFF. The CDR3, as DNA: TGCAGCGTTGGACAGGCGCTGAACACTGAAGCTTTCTTT.

The rearrangement joins TRBV28 to TRBJ2-3, with TRBD1 matching 7 bases. After removal of 2 bases from V and 1 base from J, the junction contained 0 bases not matched to a gene. Germline CDR1 is MDHEN and CDR2 is SYDVKM. The CDR3 spans 14 residues. CDR3 in DNA: TGTGCCAGCAGTTTAGACAGGGGCACAGATACGCAGTATTTT. It is translated as CASSLDRGTDTQYF.

The V and J genes are TRBV6-5 and TRBJ1-5, with 9 bases matching TRBD1. Germline V CDR1 and CDR2: MNHEY, SVGAGI. This CDR3 is built from 13 residues. J lost 6 bases, V lost 5 bases, and 2 bases had no gene match. CDR3 sequence reads: CASSRQGVQPQHF. For the CDR3, the DNA is TGTGCCAGCAGTAGACAGGGGGTTCAGCCCCAGCATTTT.

The chain carries TRBV7-2 and TRBJ2-3; 12 bases are shared with TRBD2. From germline, CDR1 is SGHTA and CDR2 FQGNSA. There are 13 residues in the CDR3. V shed 11 bases, J shed 3 bases, and the junction held 3 bases outside the gene matches. Written as DNA, the CDR3 is TGTGCCGAAGGACTAGCGGGGACAGATACGCAGTATTTT. The encoded protein is CAEGLAGTDTQYF.

The V and J genes are TRBV5-1 and TRBJ1-2; D not certain. V was clipped by 0 bases and J by 5 bases, with 11 bases between them. From germline, CDR1 is SGHRS and CDR2 YFSETQ. This CDR3 contains 14 residues. The CDR3 protein is CASSLVGPGYGYTF. In nucleotides, the CDR3 is TGCGCCAGCAGCTTGGTGGGCCCTGGGTATGGCTACACCTTC.

The rearrangement links TRBV7-9 to TRBJ1-1, with a tentative D call TRBD1 (6 bases). V dropped 2 bases and J dropped 7 bases, with 23 bases sitting between them. This CDR3 contains 17 residues. Germline V CDR1 and CDR2: SEHNR, FQNEAQ (reference sequence). This CDR3 is CASSLTFTERGGREAFF. DNA of the CDR3: TGTGCCAGCAGCTTAACCTTTACTGAACGGGGGGGGCGTGAAGCTTTCTTT.

J is TRBJ1-4 and V is TRBV9; unclear D gene. From germline, CDR1 is SGDLS and CDR2 YYNGEE. The CDR3 totals 15 residues. Trimming shortened V by 4 bases and J by 6 bases, and 16 bases separated the two germline ends. The CDR3 DNA is TGTGCCAGCAGCCCCGGTCAGGTCGTTTATGAAAAACTGTTTTTT. Protein: CASSPGQVVYEKLFF.

This clone has only one observation. The chain uses TRBV5-1 and TRBJ2-5, with D tentatively TRBD2 (6 bases). This CDR3 has 14 residues. V lost 4 bases, J lost 2 bases, and 12 bases lay in between. The V gene's germline CDR1 is SGHRS and CDR2 YFSETQ. The CDR3, as DNA: TGCGCCAGCAGCGCCACTAGCAATCAAGAGACCCAGTACTTC. It is translated as CASSATSNQETQYF.

Only a few counts were recorded for this clone. The gene calls are TRBV9 and TRBJ1-3; D not resolved. Per germline, CDR1 SGDLS and CDR2 YYNGEE. CDR3 length: 13 amino acids. V was pared by 4 bases and J by 2 bases, with 7 bases between. CDR3 DNA: TGTGCCAGCAGCTGGGAGGCTGGAAACACCATATATTTT. It encodes CASSWEAGNTIYF.

The gene calls are TRBV7-6 and TRBJ2-7; the match to TRBD1 covers 7 bases. The germline gives CDR1 SGHVS, CDR2 FNYEAQ. V lost 2 bases, J lost 6 bases, and 4 bases stayed unmatched. The CDR3 sequence is 13 residues long. DNA for the CDR3: TGTGCCAGCAGCTTACAAAACAGGGGCGAGCAGTACTTC. Its translation: CASSLQNRGEQYF.

V and J are TRBV23-1 and TRBJ2-7; TRBD1 matches at 9 bases. TRBV23-1 is reported as an ORF; its role is uncertain. V lost 3 bases to trimming and J lost 5 bases; unmatched junction nucleotides: 5. The CDR3 is 14 residues long. The CDR3 is CASSHRDRVNEQYF. CDR3 nucleotides: TGCGCCAGCAGTCACCGGGACAGGGTAAACGAGCAGTACTTC.

The chain has TRBV6-1 and TRBJ1-2, with D possibly TRBD1 on 5 matching bases. Germline V lookup: CDR1 MNHNS, CDR2 SASEGT. The CDR3 length is 15 residues. V was shortened by 0 bases and J by 5 bases, with 13 bases between the two germline ends. Here the CDR3 DNA reads TGTGCCAGCAGTGAAGCGTTGGGGGGTATGTATGGCTACACCTTC. As protein: CASSEALGGMYGYTF.

This sequence joins TRBV6-1 and TRBJ2-4; D is uncertain. V lost 2 bases to trimming and J lost 3 bases, with 17 bases between them. This CDR3 is 17 amino acids long. Germline V gene lookup returns CDR1 MNHNS and CDR2 SASEGT. CDR3 bases: TGTGCCAGCAGTGAATTCCACACTCGCGAGGTCAAAAACATTCAGTACTTC. This gives the protein CASSEFHTREVKNIQYF.

The chain employs TRBV7-9 and TRBJ1-1; 9 bases are a match to TRBD1. V trimming: 4 bases; J trimming: 2 bases; junction bases outside the gene matches: 2. CDR1 and CDR2 (germline): SEHNR, FQNEAQ (reference sequence). This CDR3 comprises 14 residues. DNA of the CDR3: TGTGCCAGCAGCTGGACAGGGGTTAACACTGAAGCTTTCTTT. Encoded protein: CASSWTGVNTEAFF.

This chain uses TRBV29-1 with TRBJ2-3, with unresolved D. V was pared by 1 base and J by 1 base, with 6 bases between. Looked up from germline, CDR1 is SQVTM and CDR2 is ANQGSEA. The CDR3 extends over 13 amino acids. The CDR3 nucleotides are TGCAGCGTTGAAGCGGTGGGCACAGATACGCAGTATTTT. Amino acids: CSVEAVGTDTQYF.